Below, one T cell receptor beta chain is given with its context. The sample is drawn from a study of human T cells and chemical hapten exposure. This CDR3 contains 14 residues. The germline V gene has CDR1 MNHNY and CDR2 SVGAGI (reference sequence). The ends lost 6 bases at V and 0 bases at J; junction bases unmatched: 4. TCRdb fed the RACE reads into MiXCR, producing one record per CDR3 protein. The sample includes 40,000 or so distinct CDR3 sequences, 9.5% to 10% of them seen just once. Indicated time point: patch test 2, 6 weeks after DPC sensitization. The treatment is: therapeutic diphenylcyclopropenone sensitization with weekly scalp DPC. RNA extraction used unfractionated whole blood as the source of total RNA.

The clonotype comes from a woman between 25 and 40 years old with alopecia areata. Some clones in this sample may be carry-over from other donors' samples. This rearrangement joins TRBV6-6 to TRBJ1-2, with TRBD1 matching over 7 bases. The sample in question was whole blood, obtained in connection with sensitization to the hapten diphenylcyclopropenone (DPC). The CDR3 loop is CASRTGNPNYGYTF. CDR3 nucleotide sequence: TGTGCCAGCAGGACAGGGAATCCTAACTATGGCTACACCTTC.